These 26 T cell receptor beta chains were sequenced from one sample in a study of blood T cell repertoires in COVID-19. Using immunoSEQ multiplex PCR, the repertoire was profiled, and TCRdb retains in-frame clones only, with some absent. The sample holds 15,000 to 20,000 clones, approximately 84% seen once. The sample consisted of peripheral blood. The origin of the receptors is a human donor with active COVID-19. The donor label of this sample is uncertain.

J is TRBJ1-2 and V is TRBV4-2, with 9 bases identical to TRBD1. The germline CDR1 and CDR2 sequences are LGHNA and YNFKEQ. V was pared by 5 bases and J by 8 bases, with 9 bases of the junction left unmatched. The CDR3 runs 14 residues. CDR3 in amino acids: CASSKTGTGRGYTF. CDR3 in DNA: TGTGCCAGCAGCAAAACCGGGACAGGGAGGGGCTACACCTTC.

The CDR3 reads CASGLFPETVNTEAFF. Written as DNA, the CDR3 is TGTGCTAGTGGTTTGTTCCCGGAGACGGTGAACACTGAAGCTTTCTTT. The chain links TRBV12-5 to TRBJ1-1; D not resolved. CDR1 LGHNT and CDR2 FRNRAP come from the germline V gene. This CDR3 comprises 16 residues. V was trimmed by 2 bases and J by 0 bases, leaving 13 bases between them.

The chain couples TRBV27 to TRBJ1-2; the match to TRBD1 covers 10 bases. CDR1 and CDR2 (germline): MNHEY, SMNVEV (reference sequence). Trimming removed 3 bases from V and 7 bases from J; junction bases left unmatched: 5. The CDR3 length is 14 residues. CDR3 region: CASSFTGTGVGYTF. The CDR3 bases are TGTGCCAGCAGTTTCACCGGGACAGGGGTTGGCTACACCTTC.

This rearrangement joins TRBV6-2 or TRBV6-3 to TRBJ2-7; perhaps TRBD2 as D (5 bases). CDR1 and CDR2 (germline): MNHEY, SVGEGT. The CDR3 covers 13 residues. With 4 bases removed from V and 0 bases from J, the gap between germline ends came to 7 bases. The CDR3: CASSWAGSYEQYF. The CDR3 bases are TGTGCCAGCAGTTGGGCGGGCTCCTACGAGCAGTACTTC.

V and J are TRBV24-1 and TRBJ2-1; 7 positions match TRBD1. Germline CDR1 reads KGHDR; CDR2 reads SFDVKD. The CDR3 is made up of 13 amino acids. Trimming cost V 7 bases and J 6 bases; bases outside gene matches: 5. CDR3: CATSRAGGNEQFF. The CDR3 nucleotides read TGTGCCACCAGCCGGGCAGGGGGCAATGAGCAGTTCTTC.

The chain couples TRBV2 to TRBJ1-5; TRBD1 is a possible D gene (6 bases). The CDR3 has 15 residues. Between the trimmed V and J ends, which lost 6 bases and 1 base, there was a span of 13 bases. The germline CDR1 and CDR2 sequences are SNHLY and FYNNEI. CDR3 in amino acids: CASSSLGASNQPQHF. The CDR3 coding sequence is TGTGCCAGCAGCTCCTTGGGGGCAAGCAATCAGCCCCAGCATTTT.

This chain joins TRBV19 and TRBJ2-7; 8 nucleotides align to TRBD1. Germline loops: CDR1 LNHDA, CDR2 SQIVND (reference sequence). This CDR3 comprises 14 residues. The J segment lost 4 bases and the V segment lost 4 bases, leaving 6 bases of the junction unmatched. CDR3 loop: CASSTDTGGYEQYF. CDR3 DNA sequence: TGTGCCAGTAGTACAGACACAGGGGGATACGAGCAGTACTTC.

This chain links TRBV4-3 with TRBJ2-5; 7 nucleotides match TRBD1. Germline V CDR1 and CDR2: LGHNA, YSLEER. Trimming removed 4 bases from V and 5 bases from J; junction bases left unmatched: 10. This CDR3 contains 15 residues. The CDR3 reads CASSRRTGDRETQYF. The CDR3 DNA sequence: TGCGCCAGCAGCCGAAGGACAGGAGATAGGGAGACCCAGTACTTC.

The V and J genes are TRBV5-1 and TRBJ1-2; 9 bases agree with TRBD1. The CDR3 totals 14 residues. V lost 3 bases, J lost 4 bases, and 4 bases stayed unmatched. Germline assignment: CDR1 SGHRS and CDR2 YFSETQ. The CDR3 nucleotides read TGCGCCAGCAGCTCCGGACAGGGGAGCTATGGCTACACCTTC. Amino acids: CASSSGQGSYGYTF.

Concerning this clone: Sequence at one end of the junction differs from germline and may be a read error. The sample carries other DNA sequences with the same CDR3. V is TRBV27 and J is TRBJ2-7, with 11 bases lining up with TRBD2. The germline V gene has CDR1 MNHEY and CDR2 SMNVEV (reference sequence). This CDR3 comprises 14 residues. The CDR3 loop reads CASRRLAGNYEQYF. Written as DNA, the CDR3 is TGTGCTAGCAGGAGACTAGCGGGAAACTACGAGCAGTACTTC.

The chain couples TRBV7-9 to TRBJ2-1; 14 bases fit TRBD2. The junction had 1 base not matched to a gene; V was cut back by 5 bases and J by 4 bases. This CDR3 spans 15 amino acids. Germline V gives CDR1 SEHNR, CDR2 FQNEAQ (reference sequence). The CDR3 loop reads CASSRTSGGYNEQFF. CDR3 nucleotides: TGTGCCAGCAGCCGGACTAGCGGGGGGTACAATGAGCAGTTCTTC. The complete variable domain, with remaining parts taken from reference TRBV7-9 and TRBJ2-1, reads DTGVSQNPRHKITKRGQNVTFRCDPISEHNRLYWYRQTLGQGPEFLTYFQNEAQLEKSRLLSDRFSAERPKGSFSTLEIQRTEQGDSAMYLCASSRTSGGYNEQFFGPGTRLTVL.

This chain joins TRBV21-1 and TRBJ2-5; the tabulated D call, TRBD1, remains unverified against the DNA. TRBV21-1 is a pseudogene locus. The CDR3 sequence is 14 residues long. CDR3 nucleotide sequence: TGTGCCAGCAGCAAAGCACAGAACCAAGAGACCCAGTACTTC. Its protein is CASSKAQNQETQYF.

The chain is built from TRBV27 and TRBJ1-2, with D uncertain. Germline V gene sequence: CDR1 MNHEY, CDR2 SMNVEV (reference sequence). Trimming left V 2 bases short and J 0 bases short, with 4 bases between. This CDR3 is built from 13 residues. The CDR3 coding sequence is TGTGCCAGCAGTTTAGGAGCTAACTATGGCTACACCTTC. This sequence encodes CASSLGANYGYTF.

Sample share makes this clone large (0.1 to 1%). The chain carries TRBV5-1 and TRBJ2-1, with D possibly matching TRBD1 (5 bases). This CDR3 comprises 14 residues. The V end was cut by 7 bases, the J end by 3 bases, with 14 bases between. Germline lookup yields CDR1 SGHRS and CDR2 YFSETQ. CDR3: CASGAGYDYNEQFF. CDR3 in DNA: TGCGCCAGCGGAGCAGGGTACGACTACAATGAGCAGTTCTTC. Full variable domain (missing parts from reference TRBV5-1 and TRBJ2-1): KAGVTQTPRYLIKTRGQQVTLSCSPISGHRSVSWYQQTPGQGLQFLFEYFSETQRNKGNFPGRFSGRQFSNSRSEMNVSTLELGDSALYLCASGAGYDYNEQFFGPGTRLTVL.

The chain employs TRBV25-1 and TRBJ2-5; the match to TRBD1 covers 9 bases. CDR1 is MGHDK, CDR2 SYGVNS, per germline. This CDR3 is built from 15 residues. Trimming cost V 6 bases and J 5 bases; bases outside gene matches: 10. CDR3 in amino acids: CASRADRGTFETQYF. The CDR3 DNA sequence: TGTGCCAGCAGAGCGGACAGGGGAACTTTTGAGACCCAGTACTTC.

V is TRBV6-7 and J is TRBJ1-6; no reliable D call. TRBV6-7 is placed among ORFs of uncertain function. The CDR3 has 15 residues. V dropped 2 bases and J dropped 0 bases, with 5 bases sitting between them. CDR3 in DNA: TGTGCCAGCAGTTACGTTAGCTCCTATAATTCACCCCTCCACTTT. Amino acids: CASSYVSSYNSPLHF.

The rearrangement uses TRBV6-1 and TRBJ2-5; the match to TRBD2 covers 12 bases. CDR3 length: 15 amino acids. The ends lost 3 bases at V and 4 bases at J; junction bases unmatched: 3. The germline CDR1 and CDR2 sequences are MNHNS and SASEGT. For the CDR3, the DNA is TGTGCCAGCAGTGAGACTAGCGGGGGCCGAGAGACCCAGTACTTC. Translated: CASSETSGGRETQYF.

The chain joins TRBV5-1 to TRBJ2-5, with D possibly TRBD1 on 5 matching bases. The ends were cut back, 0 bases at V and 1 base at J, with 7 bases in the middle. This CDR3 region has 14 residues. The V gene's germline CDR1 is SGHRS and CDR2 YFSETQ. In DNA form, the CDR3 reads TGCGCCAGCAGCTTGGGACAGAGCCAAGAGACCCAGTACTTC. Translated, it gives CASSLGQSQETQYF.

This clone was seen a handful of times. This chain connects TRBV1 to TRBJ2-5; no check of the table's D call, TRBD2, against the DNA was made. TRBV1 is designated a pseudogene. This CDR3 spans 18 amino acids. The DNA for the CDR3 is TGCACCAGCAGCCAAGATGACAGCGGGGGGGGCCGCCAAGAGACCCAGTACTTC. Its translation is CTSSQDDSGGGRQETQYF.

V usage is TRBV6-5 and J usage is TRBJ1-1; D perhaps matches TRBD1 (5 bases). Trimming removed 4 bases at V and 0 bases at J, with 6 bases between. The CDR3 runs to 13 residues. Looked up from germline, CDR1 is MNHEY and CDR2 is SVGAGI. The CDR3 reads CASSSTVNTEAFF. The DNA for the CDR3 is TGTGCCAGCAGTTCGACAGTGAACACTGAAGCTTTCTTT.

The genes are TRBV2 and TRBJ2-7, with 9 positions matching TRBD1. The CDR3 length is 15 residues. With V trimmed by 4 bases and J by 7 bases, 11 bases remained unmatched. Germline loops: CDR1 SNHLY, CDR2 FYNNEI. CDR3 sequence (DNA): TGTGCCAGCAGTGTCCCCGGGACAGGGACTGGAGAGCAGTACTTC. Its translation is CASSVPGTGTGEQYF.

V is TRBV6-5 and J is TRBJ2-7, with TRBD1 as a possible D gene (5 bases). Trimming took off 0 bases at V and 4 bases at J, with 16 bases between the two ends. This CDR3 has 16 amino acids. CDR1 is MNHEY, CDR2 SVGAGI, per germline. CDR3 in amino acids: CASSYSATARVYEQYF. In nucleotides, the CDR3 is TGTGCCAGCAGTTACTCGGCGACAGCAAGGGTATACGAGCAGTACTTC.

The chain couples TRBV7-2 to TRBJ2-2, with D possibly matching TRBD2 (5 bases). In germline, CDR1 is SGHTA, CDR2 FQGNSA. CDR3 length: 15 residues. V was clipped by 1 base and J by 7 bases, with 13 bases between them. CDR3 nucleotide sequence: TGTGCCAGCAGCTTAGGGTTCACTAGTCACGGGGAGCTGTTTTTT. Its protein product is CASSLGFTSHGELFF. Variable domain in full (rest from reference TRBV7-2 and TRBJ2-2): GAGVSQSPSNKVTEKGKDVELRCDPISGHTALYWYRQSLGQGLEFLIYFQGNSAPDKSGLPSDRFSAERTGGSVSTLTIQRTQQEDSAVYLCASSLGFTSHGELFFGEGSRLTVL.

The chain recombines TRBV19 with TRBJ2-3; TRBD1 might be the D (5 bases). The CDR3 consists of 14 residues. The V gene's germline CDR1 is LNHDA and CDR2 SQIVND (reference sequence). V was cut by 4 bases and J by 2 bases, with 10 bases left in between. The CDR3 sequence: CASSRGGSTDTQYF. DNA of the CDR3: TGTGCCAGTAGTAGGGGCGGATCCACAGATACGCAGTATTTT.

The chain joins TRBV7-8 to TRBJ1-4, with 7 positions matching TRBD1. The trim removed 3 bases at V and 8 bases at J, leaving 9 bases unmatched. CDR1 and CDR2 from the germline V gene are SGHVS and FQNEAQ. This CDR3 comprises 15 residues. Here the CDR3 reads CASSFTGVDWEKLFF. CDR3 in DNA: TGTGCCAGCAGCTTCACAGGGGTGGACTGGGAAAAACTGTTTTTT.

The chain has TRBV6-2 or TRBV6-3 and TRBJ1-1, with D possibly matching TRBD1 (5 bases). V was pared by 2 bases and J by 3 bases, with 13 bases between. This CDR3 has 15 amino acids. Germline values: CDR1 MNHEY, CDR2 SVGEGT. CDR3 nucleotides: TGTGCCAGCAGTTACCCAGGGAAGGTGTACACTGAAGCTTTCTTT. Translation gives CASSYPGKVYTEAFF.